Following are 14 T cell receptor beta chains from one sample sequenced in a study of cytomegalovirus exposure and HLA in healthy donors. PCR used 60 Vbeta primers and 13 Jbeta primers. Generated by immunoSEQ multiplex PCR, the TCRdb table keeps only in-frame clones and is missing some. The sample yields 180,000 or so clones, roughly 79% seen once. What was sequenced was PBMCs. These receptors came from a man aged 45 to 65 in good health and CMV-seropositive.

Here the CDR3 reads CASSLAAYEQYF. CDR3 nucleotides: TGTGCCAGCAGCTTAGCCGCCTACGAGCAGTACTTC. The J gene is TRBJ2-7, the V gene TRBV13; D not certain. The V end lost 1 base, the J end lost 2 bases, and 3 bases lay between the germline ends. Looked up from germline, CDR1 is PRHDT and CDR2 is FYEKMQ (reference sequence). CDR3 size: 12 residues.

This chain connects TRBV10-2 to TRBJ1-1; 7 bases are shared with TRBD1. This CDR3 region has 16 residues. Germline CDR1 is WSHSY and CDR2 is SAAADI. The trim removed 5 bases at V and 3 bases at J, leaving 12 bases unmatched. CDR3 sequence: CASSLYGTDGDTEAFF. The DNA for the CDR3 is TGCGCCAGCAGTCTCTATGGGACAGACGGCGACACTGAAGCTTTCTTT.

V gene TRBV10-2 combines with J gene TRBJ2-1; TRBD2 is a possible D gene (5 bases). Germline V gives CDR1 WSHSY, CDR2 SAAADI. The CDR3 length is 16 residues. The V gene lost 3 bases and the J gene lost 2 bases, with 14 bases spanning the gap. Here the CDR3 reads CASSDSPKGAYNEQFF. CDR3 nucleotides: TGCGCCAGCAGTGACAGCCCCAAGGGAGCCTACAATGAGCAGTTCTTC.

This chain links TRBV6-5 with TRBJ2-5; a weak D match, TRBD2 (6 bases). CDR1 and CDR2 (germline): MNHEY, SVGAGI. V was cut by 6 bases and J by 2 bases, with 16 bases left in between. The CDR3 consists of 15 residues. The chain's CDR3 is CASRVSGGAQETQYF. The CDR3 DNA sequence: TGTGCCAGCAGAGTTTCGGGCGGGGCTCAAGAGACCCAGTACTTC.

As concerns this clone: Other nucleotide sequences from this sample produce the same CDR3. The chain uses TRBV7-6 and TRBJ2-7; 11 bases are a match to TRBD1. The CDR3 runs 15 residues. V lost 5 bases and J lost 1; bases outside the gene matches: 4. The V gene's germline CDR1 is SGHVS and CDR2 FNYEAQ. The CDR3 is CASSPGTGGSYEQYF. CDR3 DNA: TGTGCCAGCAGCCCTGGGACAGGGGGTTCCTACGAGCAGTACTTC.

The chain joins TRBV5-1 to TRBJ2-3, with D tentatively TRBD1 (6 bases). The CDR3 has 13 amino acids. Germline-derived CDR1 and CDR2 are SGHRS and YFSETQ. V was pared by 1 base and J by 6 bases, with 9 bases between. CDR3 sequence: CASSLWGPDTQYF. CDR3 DNA: TGCGCCAGCAGCTTGTGGGGGCCCGATACGCAGTATTTT.

This sequence joins TRBV6-1 and TRBJ2-3; 7 positions agree with TRBD1. With V trimmed by 3 bases and J by 1 base, 4 bases remained unmatched. There are 15 residues in the CDR3. The germline CDR1 and CDR2 sequences are MNHNS and SASEGT. CDR3 loop: CASSDAGGGTDTQYF. The CDR3 nucleotides read TGTGCCAGCAGTGATGCAGGGGGAGGCACAGATACGCAGTATTTT.

The CDR3, as DNA: TGTGCCACTCGGACAGAAAAAGAGACCCAGTACTTC. Amino acids: CATRTEKETQYF. This chain links TRBV10-3 with TRBJ2-5, with D possibly matching TRBD1 (6 bases). V gave up 10 bases and J gave up 3 bases, with 12 bases separating them. This CDR3 contains 12 residues. The germline gives CDR1 ENHRY, CDR2 SYGVKD.

The chain combines TRBV19 with TRBJ1-1, with D unresolved. Trimming cost V 7 bases and J 5 bases, with 14 bases left between them. The CDR3 runs to 13 residues. The germline V gene has CDR1 LNHDA and CDR2 SQIVND (reference sequence). CDR3 nucleotide sequence: TGTGCCAGTACCGAAACCCGGGATACTGAAGCTTTCTTT. As protein: CASTETRDTEAFF.

This clone has a single count. The chain employs TRBV6-6 and TRBJ1-5; D remains ambiguous. V was cut by 0 bases and J by 0 bases, with 9 bases left in between. Germline CDR1 is MNHNY and CDR2 is SVGAGI (reference sequence). The CDR3 is 16 residues long. The DNA of the CDR3 is TGTGCCAGCAGTTACTCTGCAGACTATAGCAATCAGCCCCAGCATTTT. Its protein product is CASSYSADYSNQPQHF.

The CDR3 protein is CASSTLTVTSGGASNEQFF. CDR3 DNA: TGTGCCAGCAGCACCTTGACGGTGACTAGCGGGGGGGCGAGTAATGAGCAGTTCTTC. The chain uses TRBV13 and TRBJ2-1, with TRBD2 identical over 14 bases. The ends lost 5 bases at V and 7 bases at J; junction bases unmatched: 16. The CDR3 contains 19 residues. CDR1 and CDR2 from the germline V gene are PRHDT and FYEKMQ (reference sequence). The full variable domain, completed using reference TRBV13 and TRBJ2-1, is AAGVIQSPRHLIKEKRETATLKCYPIPRHDTVYWYQQGPGQDPQFLISFYEKMQSDKGSIPDRFSAQQFSDYHSELNMSSLELGDSALYFCASSTLTVTSGGASNEQFFGPGTRLTVL.

This chain joins TRBV29-1 and TRBJ1-2, with 8 bases lining up with TRBD1. Looked up from germline, CDR1 is SQVTM and CDR2 is ANQGSEA. V dropped 3 bases and J dropped 7; count of bases not matched to a gene: 10. The length of the CDR3 is 14 residues. CDR3 DNA sequence: TGCAGCGTTGATCAGGCCGGGCAGGGGGCTGGCTACACCTTC. Encoded protein: CSVDQAGQGAGYTF.

J is TRBJ2-5 and V is TRBV5-1; 9 nucleotides match TRBD1. The germline V gene encodes CDR1 SGHRS and CDR2 YFSETQ. CDR3 length equals 16 residues. Trimming removed 4 bases from V and 5 bases from J; junction bases left unmatched: 12. CDR3 region: CASSPDRGVLVETQYF. CDR3 coding DNA: TGCGCCAGCAGCCCGGACAGGGGAGTCTTGGTGGAGACCCAGTACTTC.

This sequence joins TRBV6-1 and TRBJ1-5, with a weak D call TRBD1 (6 bases). From germline, CDR1 is MNHNS and CDR2 SASEGT. This CDR3 has 14 residues. V shed 4 bases and J shed 5 bases, with 12 bases lying between them. CDR3 nucleotide sequence: TGTGCCAGCAGTGGGTCTGGGGGCTATCAGCCCCAGCATTTT. Translating it yields CASSGSGGYQPQHF.